The rows below give T cell receptor beta chains drawn from one sample of a study of T cells in localized non-small cell lung cancer. Repertoires were generated with immunoSEQ multiplex PCR, while TCRdb's copy carries only in-frame clones and drops some. The repertoire holds 70,000 to 95,000 clones, with just over 90% as singletons. The starting material was PBMCs, obtained before any cancer treatment. These receptors were collected from a woman aged 35 to 70 with stage II squamous cell lung carcinoma. The CDR3 runs from the conserved cysteine through the conserved F or W. Fields, in order: V gene, J gene, D gene, clone size, CDR3 protein, CDR3 DNA. D genes are given only for firm matches. Not every row has a clone size; where given, it reads once, few, many or a size class.

V gene: TRBV5-1; J gene: TRBJ2-1; D gene: TRBD2; clone size: NA; CDR3 protein: CASCPLAGVYNEQFF; CDR3 DNA: TGCGCCAGTTGCCCCCTAGCGGGGGTCTACAATGAGCAGTTCTTC
V gene: TRBV5-4; J gene: TRBJ1-3; D gene: NA; clone size: NA; CDR3 protein: CASSLWGGNTIYF; CDR3 DNA: TGTGCCAGCAGCTTGTGGGGGGGAAACACCATATATTTT
V gene: TRBV5-5; J gene: TRBJ1-1; D gene: NA; clone size: NA; CDR3 protein: CASTRDVRVNTEAFF; CDR3 DNA: TGTGCCAGCACCCGGGACGTGAGGGTGAACACTGAAGCTTTCTTT
V gene: TRBV6-1; J gene: TRBJ1-1; D gene: NA; clone size: NA; CDR3 protein: CADSDQGRGNTEAFF; CDR3 DNA: TGTGCCGACAGTGACCAGGGCCGAGGGAACACTGAAGCTTTCTTT
V gene: TRBV7-2; J gene: TRBJ1-2; D gene: NA; clone size: NA; CDR3 protein: CASRQPGGDYGYTF; CDR3 DNA: TGTGCCAGCAGACAACCGGGGGGGGACTATGGCTACACCTTC
V gene: TRBV5-4; J gene: TRBJ2-7; D gene: NA; clone size: NA; CDR3 protein: CASSLQGYEQYF; CDR3 DNA: TGTGCCAGCAGCTTACAGGGCTACGAGCAGTACTTC
V gene: TRBV5-1; J gene: TRBJ1-3; D gene: TRBD1; clone size: NA; CDR3 protein: CASSDVDRQGAGNTIYF; CDR3 DNA: TGCGCCAGCAGCGACGTCGACAGACAGGGCGCAGGAAACACCATATATTTT
V gene: TRBV9; J gene: TRBJ1-3; D gene: NA; clone size: once; CDR3 protein: CASSVGLYSGNTIYF; CDR3 DNA: TGTGCCAGCAGCGTGGGACTTTACTCTGGAAACACCATATATTTT
V gene: TRBV5-1; J gene: TRBJ1-3; D gene: TRBD1; clone size: NA; CDR3 protein: CASSPIGDSGNTIYF; CDR3 DNA: TGCGCCAGCAGCCCGATAGGGGACAGTGGAAACACCATATATTTT
V gene: TRBV5-1; J gene: TRBJ1-2; D gene: TRBD1; clone size: NA; CDR3 protein: CASSPSGDRGGYGYTF; CDR3 DNA: TGCGCCAGCAGCCCCAGTGGGGACAGGGGTGGCTATGGCTACACCTTC
V gene: TRBV15; J gene: TRBJ2-1; D gene: TRBD2; clone size: NA; CDR3 protein: CATLGDSGGARSNEQFF; CDR3 DNA: TGTGCCACCCTGGGAGATAGCGGGGGGGCCCGTTCGAATGAGCAGTTCTTC
V gene: TRBV5-1; J gene: TRBJ2-3; D gene: TRBD1; clone size: NA; CDR3 protein: CASSLDGTGQDTQYF; CDR3 DNA: TGCGCCAGCAGCTTGGACGGGACAGGACAAGATACGCAGTATTTT
V gene: TRBV27; J gene: TRBJ1-1; D gene: NA; clone size: NA; CDR3 protein: CASSVGGLSTEAFF; CDR3 DNA: TGTGCCAGCAGCGTGGGAGGGCTAAGCACTGAAGCTTTCTTT
V gene: TRBV25-1; J gene: TRBJ2-3; D gene: NA; clone size: NA; CDR3 protein: CASSNIGGNTDTQYF; CDR3 DNA: TGTGCCAGCAGTAATATTGGGGGAAACACAGATACGCAGTATTTT
V gene: TRBV7-8; J gene: TRBJ2-3; D gene: TRBD1; clone size: NA; CDR3 protein: CASSHGTGGTDTQYF; CDR3 DNA: TGTGCCAGCAGCCACGGGACAGGAGGCACAGATACGCAGTATTTT
V gene: TRBV5-4; J gene: TRBJ2-5; D gene: NA; clone size: NA; CDR3 protein: CASSLPGSQETQYF; CDR3 DNA: TGTGCCAGCAGCTTGCCCGGGTCCCAAGAGACCCAGTACTTC
V gene: TRBV30; J gene: TRBJ2-5; D gene: NA; clone size: NA; CDR3 protein: CAWSVRSETQYF; CDR3 DNA: TGTGCCTGGAGTGTAAGGTCCGAGACCCAGTACTTC
V gene: TRBV6-5; J gene: TRBJ1-5; D gene: NA; clone size: NA; CDR3 protein: CASSTSGGNQPQHF; CDR3 DNA: NA
V gene: TRBV11-2; J gene: TRBJ1-1; D gene: NA; clone size: NA; CDR3 protein: CASSLDRGLPNTEAFF; CDR3 DNA: TGTGCCAGCAGCTTAGATCGGGGGCTTCCGAACACTGAAGCTTTCTTT
V gene: TRBV5-1; J gene: TRBJ1-4; D gene: NA; clone size: NA; CDR3 protein: CASSLGSLIGEKLFF; CDR3 DNA: TGCGCCAGCAGTTTGGGATCCCTCATCGGTGAAAAACTGTTTTTT
V gene: TRBV7-6; J gene: TRBJ2-3; D gene: TRBD2; clone size: NA; CDR3 protein: CASSLRSSGTTTDTQYF; CDR3 DNA: TGTGCCAGCAGCTTACGGTCTAGCGGGACCACCACAGATACGCAGTATTTT
V gene: TRBV4-1; J gene: TRBJ1-2; D gene: TRBD1; clone size: few; CDR3 protein: CASSLRGGTGAPYGYTF; CDR3 DNA: TGCGCCAGCAGCCTACGGGGGGGTACAGGGGCACCTTATGGCTACACCTTC
V gene: TRBV6-5; J gene: TRBJ2-2; D gene: NA; clone size: few; CDR3 protein: CASSYSGITGELFF; CDR3 DNA: TGTGCCAGCAGTTACTCGGGAATCACCGGGGAGCTGTTTTTT
V gene: TRBV7-9; J gene: TRBJ2-1; D gene: NA; clone size: NA; CDR3 protein: CASSNELAGNEQFF; CDR3 DNA: TGTGCCAGCAGCAACGAGCTAGCCGGCAATGAGCAGTTCTTC